The 27 T cell receptor beta chains below come from one sample, sequenced in a study of blood T cell repertoires in COVID-19. Using immunoSEQ multiplex PCR, the repertoire was profiled, and TCRdb retains in-frame clones only, with some absent. The sample yields about 110,000 clones, around 79% seen once. Specimen: peripheral blood. The source is a man in his sixties or seventies with active or convalescent COVID-19.

The rearrangement joins TRBV6-5 to TRBJ2-1, with 8 bases that match TRBD1. With V trimmed by 4 bases and J by 5 bases, 7 bases remained unmatched. From germline, CDR1 is MNHEY and CDR2 SVGAGI. This CDR3 spans 15 amino acids. Here the CDR3 DNA reads TGTGCCAGCAGTTCCCCCGGGACAGGCCACAATGAGCAGTTCTTC. This gives the protein CASSSPGTGHNEQFF.

V usage is TRBV5-1 and J usage is TRBJ2-5; the match to TRBD1 covers 11 bases. Trimming at V came to 4 bases and at J to 5 bases, leaving 4 bases not matched to a gene. Germline CDR1 SGHRS, CDR2 YFSETQ. This CDR3 region has 14 residues. The CDR3 DNA is TGCGCCAGCAGCAAGGGACAGGGGGGCGAGACCCAGTACTTC. Protein product: CASSKGQGGETQYF.

The chain couples TRBV24-1 to TRBJ2-1; 10 bases map to TRBD2. CDR1 and CDR2 (germline): KGHDR, SFDVKD. There are 17 residues in the CDR3. Losses at the gene ends were 4 bases for V and 0 bases for J; bases not matched to a gene: 5. The CDR3 DNA is TGTGCCACCAGTGAGGCTAGCGGGGGTCCCTCCTACAATGAGCAGTTCTTC. Its translation: CATSEASGGPSYNEQFF.

This chain links TRBV27 with TRBJ1-5, with 7 bases fitting TRBD1. The germline V gene encodes CDR1 MNHEY and CDR2 SMNVEV (reference sequence). V was clipped by 6 bases and J by 0 bases; unmatched bases: 2. The CDR3 covers 14 residues. In nucleotides, the CDR3 is TGTGCCAGCAGGGACAGGTATAGCAATCAGCCCCAGCATTTT. Its translation: CASRDRYSNQPQHF.

The chain is built from TRBV5-1 and TRBJ2-7, with 8 bases identical to TRBD1. J gave up 3 bases and V 3 bases, and 5 bases lay outside the gene matches. CDR3 length: 14 amino acids. Germline CDR1 is SGHRS and CDR2 is YFSETQ. CDR3 amino acids: CASSSGQAGYEQYF. As DNA, the CDR3 is TGCGCCAGCAGCTCGGGACAGGCAGGCTACGAGCAGTACTTC. Full variable domain (missing parts from reference TRBV5-1 and TRBJ2-7): KAGVTQTPRYLIKTRGQQVTLSCSPISGHRSVSWYQQTPGQGLQFLFEYFSETQRNKGNFPGRFSGRQFSNSRSEMNVSTLELGDSALYLCASSSGQAGYEQYFGPGTRLTVT.

This clone was observed a few times. The chain carries TRBV3-1 (or the pseudogene TRBV3-2) and TRBJ1-1, with D perhaps matching TRBD1 (5 bases). V gave up 5 bases and J gave up 2 bases, with 15 bases separating them. The CDR3 loop spans 15 amino acids. Germline V lookup: CDR1 LGHDT, CDR2 YNNKEL (reference sequence). CDR3 DNA: TGTGCCAGCAGCTTAAAGGTGGGGGGAAACACTGAAGCTTTCTTT. It specifies CASSLKVGGNTEAFF.

The chain uses TRBV15 and TRBJ2-1; 11 bases line up with TRBD2. Losses at the gene ends were 3 bases for V and 0 bases for J; bases not matched to a gene: 10. The CDR3 covers 19 residues. The germline gives CDR1 LNHNV, CDR2 YYDKDF (reference sequence). CDR3 in DNA: TGTGCCACCAGCAGTCCACTAGCGGGGGTTTCAAGCTCCTACAATGAGCAGTTCTTC. The encoded protein is CATSSPLAGVSSSYNEQFF.

This chain links TRBV29-1 with TRBJ2-3, with 10 bases lining up with TRBD2. Germline V gene lookup returns CDR1 SQVTM and CDR2 ANQGSEA. The CDR3 loop spans 14 amino acids. The V and J ends lost 5 bases and 7 bases, in that order; junction bases with no gene match: 9. In DNA form, the CDR3 reads TGCAGCGTTTTTCAGCGGGGGGGCGAAAATACGCAGTATTTT. Translating it yields CSVFQRGGENTQYF.

This rearrangement joins TRBV5-1 to TRBJ2-1, with TRBD2 identical over 8 bases. Germline values: CDR1 SGHRS, CDR2 YFSETQ. With V trimmed by 1 base and J by 0 bases, 6 bases remained unmatched. The CDR3 has 17 residues. DNA for the CDR3: TGCGCCAGCAGCTTGATCACTAGCGGTAGCTCCTACAATGAGCAGTTCTTC. Translating it yields CASSLITSGSSYNEQFF. The variable domain in full, with the rest retrieved from reference TRBV5-1 and TRBJ2-1, is KAGVTQTPRYLIKTRGQQVTLSCSPISGHRSVSWYQQTPGQGLQFLFEYFSETQRNKGNFPGRFSGRQFSNSRSEMNVSTLELGDSALYLCASSLITSGSSYNEQFFGPGTRLTVL.

This chain joins TRBV5-1 and TRBJ1-2; D is undetermined. Germline CDR1 reads SGHRS; CDR2 reads YFSETQ. The V end was cut by 4 bases, the J end by 8 bases, with 9 bases between. The CDR3 has 11 residues. Here the CDR3 reads CASSAGDGYTF. CDR3 DNA: TGCGCCAGCAGCGCTGGAGACGGCTACACCTTC.

This sequence joins TRBV19 and TRBJ1-5; 9 bases align to TRBD1. The CDR3 spans 17 residues. Trimming removed 4 bases from V and 2 bases from J; junction bases left unmatched: 9. Germline loops: CDR1 LNHDA, CDR2 SQIVND (reference sequence). Here the CDR3 DNA reads TGTGCCAGTAGTACGGGGACAGGGAGATTCGGCAATCAGCCCCAGCATTTT. This sequence encodes CASSTGTGRFGNQPQHF.

This chain uses TRBV10-3 with TRBJ1-1; D remains unclear. The CDR3 is 14 amino acids. Trimming removed 0 bases at V and 1 base at J, with 6 bases between. Germline CDR1 reads ENHRY; CDR2 reads SYGVKD. CDR3 protein: CAISESRENTEAFF. In nucleotides, the CDR3 is TGTGCCATCAGTGAGTCGAGGGAGAACACTGAAGCTTTCTTT.

The chain employs TRBV29-1 and TRBJ1-1, with a tentative D call TRBD1 (5 bases). Germline V gene lookup returns CDR1 SQVTM and CDR2 ANQGSEA. The CDR3 spans 13 residues. V lost 5 bases and J 1 base, leaving 11 bases between the germline ends. For the CDR3, the DNA is TGCAGCGTTCTCGGACAACAGAACACTGAAGCTTTCTTT. Its protein product is CSVLGQQNTEAFF.

A remark on this clone: The same CDR3 arises from other DNA sequences in this sample as well. The DNA for the CDR3 is TGTGCCAGCAGCTTCCAGGGGAACACTGAAGCTTTCTTT. It is translated as CASSFQGNTEAFF. The V gene is TRBV7-3, the J gene TRBJ1-1; TRBD1 might be the D (5 bases). The CDR3 runs 13 residues. Germline CDR1 is SGHTA and CDR2 is FQGTGA. V was shortened by 3 bases and J by 1 base, with 6 bases between the two germline ends.

This clone was seen a few times. The rearrangement uses TRBV27 and TRBJ2-7; 7 nucleotides align to TRBD2. The germline CDR1 and CDR2 sequences are MNHEY and SMNVEV (reference sequence). V dropped 7 bases and J dropped 4; count of bases not matched to a gene: 13. The CDR3 sequence is 15 residues long. The CDR3 here is CASTFYYGGSYEQYF. DNA for the CDR3: TGTGCCAGCACTTTTTATTACGGCGGGAGTTACGAGCAGTACTTC.

This chain connects TRBV2 to TRBJ1-2; the match to TRBD1 covers 7 bases. Trimming at V came to 5 bases and at J to 8 bases, leaving 11 bases not matched to a gene. The CDR3 length is 14 residues. The germline CDR1 and CDR2 sequences are SNHLY and FYNNEI. The CDR3 bases are TGTGCCAGCAGTCTCGGGACAGACCTGGAGGGCTACACCTTC. Translation gives CASSLGTDLEGYTF.

In this sample, this clone turned up a few times. Written as DNA, the CDR3 is TGTGCCAGCAGCTTAGCGTGGGGGCCAGAAGAGACCCAGTACTTC. Protein: CASSLAWGPEETQYF. The chain is built from TRBV7-8 and TRBJ2-5, with D perhaps matching TRBD1 (6 bases). The CDR3 consists of 15 residues. The germline V gene has CDR1 SGHVS and CDR2 FQNEAQ. V was shortened by 0 bases and J by 3 bases, with 11 bases between the two germline ends. Drawing the rest from reference TRBV7-8 and TRBJ2-5, the complete variable domain is GAGVSQSPRYKVAKRGQDVALRCDPISGHVSLFWYQQALGQGPEFLTYFQNEAQLDKSGLPSDRFFAERPEGSVSTLKIQRTQQEDSAVYLCASSLAWGPEETQYFGPGTRLLVL.

J is TRBJ2-2 and V is TRBV7-2, with D tentatively TRBD2 (6 bases). This CDR3 contains 18 residues. Germline V gives CDR1 SGHTA, CDR2 FQGNSA. Between the trimmed V and J ends, which lost 1 base and 6 bases, there was a span of 21 bases. CDR3 protein: CASSLEAVGGLGAGELFF. CDR3 in DNA: TGTGCCAGCAGCTTAGAGGCCGTGGGGGGATTGGGGGCCGGGGAGCTGTTTTTT.

The chain combines TRBV14 with TRBJ2-7; the D is unclear. Germline-derived CDR1 and CDR2 are SGHDN and FVKESK. CDR3 length: 13 amino acids. Trimming took 1 base from V and 3 from J, leaving 7 bases between them. CDR3 in amino acids: CASSQGRSYEQYF. CDR3 sequence (DNA): TGTGCCAGCAGCCAAGGCAGAAGCTACGAGCAGTACTTC.

The chain is built from TRBV28 and TRBJ2-7; 7 bases line up with TRBD2. This CDR3 contains 16 residues. The germline gives CDR1 MDHEN, CDR2 SYDVKM. With 3 bases clipped from V and 2 bases from J, the junction kept 10 bases outside the gene matches. CDR3 sequence: CASSFPLSGLTYEQYF. In nucleotides, the CDR3 is TGTGCCAGCAGTTTCCCTCTTAGCGGGCTCACCTACGAGCAGTACTTC.

The chain couples TRBV2 to TRBJ2-1; the match to TRBD1 covers 12 bases. Trimming removed 6 bases from V and 2 bases from J; junction bases left unmatched: 5. Germline V CDR1 and CDR2: SNHLY, FYNNEI. This CDR3 is 16 amino acids long. The CDR3 nucleotides are TGTGCCAGCAGACCCGGGACAGGGGGCCCCTACAATGAGCAGTTCTTC. Its protein is CASRPGTGGPYNEQFF.

This clone is a singleton in its sample. The chain employs TRBV18 and TRBJ1-3; 8 bases line up with TRBD1. The CDR3 runs to 15 residues. Germline CDR1 KGHSH, CDR2 LQKENI. V lost 2 bases, J lost 4 bases, and 4 bases stayed unmatched. As DNA, the CDR3 is TGTGCCAGCTCACCAGGACAGGGTGGCGGAAACACCATATATTTT. The encoded protein is CASSPGQGGGNTIYF.

This rearrangement joins TRBV23-1 to TRBJ2-2, with 15 bases identical to TRBD2. TRBV23-1 is classed as an ORF, of uncertain function. The CDR3 consists of 22 residues. Germline trimming cut 0 bases from V and 0 bases from J; bases unmatched to any gene: 11. DNA of the CDR3: TGCGCCAGCAGTCAATCGGGACTAGCGGGAGGACTAATGTACGCGAACACCGGGGAGCTGTTTTTT. Translating it yields CASSQSGLAGGLMYANTGELFF.

This clone occurred once. The rearrangement links TRBV6-5 to TRBJ2-3; D is undetermined. Germline V CDR1 and CDR2: MNHEY, SVGAGI. The V end was cut by 9 bases, the J end by 2 bases, with 15 bases between. The CDR3 is 14 amino acids. CDR3 region: CASPTQNYTDTQYF. CDR3 nucleotides: TGTGCCAGTCCCACCCAAAACTACACAGATACGCAGTATTTT.

The chain's CDR3 is CASSYSGEFSTDTQYF. CDR3 coding DNA: TGTGCCAGCAGTTACTCGGGCGAATTTAGCACAGATACGCAGTATTTT. The chain combines TRBV6-2 or TRBV6-3 with TRBJ2-3; D not resolved. This CDR3 contains 16 residues. The V gene lost 0 bases and the J gene lost 0 bases, with 10 bases spanning the gap. Germline-derived CDR1 and CDR2 are MNHEY and SVGEGT.

This clone was seen a single time. Here the CDR3 reads CATTRVRSGANVLTF. CDR3 nucleotide sequence: TGTGCCACAACGAGGGTGAGATCTGGGGCCAACGTCCTGACTTTC. This chain uses TRBV2 with TRBJ2-6; weak D call: TRBD2 (5 bases). Trimming stripped 10 bases from V and 1 base from J, with 14 bases between. This CDR3 comprises 15 residues. The germline V gene has CDR1 SNHLY and CDR2 FYNNEI.

This clone appeared once. This chain joins TRBV15 and TRBJ2-7, with D unclear. Germline V lookup: CDR1 LNHNV, CDR2 YYDKDF (reference sequence). This CDR3 region has 13 residues. Trimming removed 1 base from V and 3 bases from J, with 7 bases in between. Here the CDR3 DNA reads TGTGCCACCAGCAGAGCCAGATACTACGAGCAGTACTTC. Its protein is CATSRARYYEQYF.